This T cell receptor beta chain was identified in a study of cytomegalovirus exposure and HLA in healthy donors. V lost 6 bases and J lost 3, with 8 bases in between. The CDR3 loop spans 12 amino acids. Germline CDR1 reads MNHEY; CDR2 reads SMNVEV (reference sequence). The protocol was immunoSEQ multiplex PCR, while the TCRdb copy is restricted to in-frame clones and leaves out a portion. The sample has about 250,000 clones, roughly 84% seen once. The sequenced sample consisted of PBMCs. The gene calls are TRBV27 and TRBJ1-1; D ambiguous. The TCR originated in a man in his late teens or twenties in good health and CMV-seropositive. The CDR3 DNA follows: TGTGCCAGCAGCGATGGGGACACTGAAGCTTTCTTT. As protein: CASSDGDTEAFF.